A selection of T cell receptor beta chains follows, all from one sample in a study of neurological immune-mediated disorders. TCRdb itself ran the 5' RACE reads through MiXCR, one entry per CDR3 protein. The sample has roughly 45,000 distinct CDR3 sequences; approximately 12% are singletons. Material: PBMCs. Receptor source: a man younger than 45 in good health. CDR3s include the opening cysteine and the closing phenylalanine or tryptophan. A D gene is named only where the DNA matches it firmly. Only some rows state a clone size, as once, few, many or a class for expanded clones.

D: TRBD1; size: many; J: TRBJ2-7; V: TRBV7-6; CDR3: CASSLAPATGDPEQYF; DNA: TGTGCCAGCAGCTTAGCGCCAGCGACAGGGGACCCCGAGCAGTACTTC
D: .; size: many; J: TRBJ1-3; V: TRBV19; CDR3: CASSAFSGNTIYF; DNA: TGTGCCAGTAGTGCGTTCTCTGGAAACACCATATATTTT
D: .; size: many; J: TRBJ1-1; V: TRBV12-3/TRBV12-4; CDR3: CASSLKTGITEAFF; DNA: TGTGCCAGCAGTTTAAAAACAGGAATCACTGAAGCTTTCTTT
D: TRBD2; size: many; J: TRBJ2-1; V: TRBV29-1; CDR3: CTFGLAGNNEQFF; DNA: TGCACCTTCGGACTAGCGGGAAACAATGAGCAGTTCTTC
D: .; size: many; J: TRBJ1-2; V: TRBV29-1; CDR3: CSVDPSLDGYTF; DNA: TGCAGCGTTGATCCCTCTTTGGATGGCTACACCTTC
D: .; size: many; J: TRBJ1-1; V: TRBV5-1; CDR3: CASTARANTEAFF; DNA: TGCGCCAGCACAGCCAGGGCGAACACTGAAGCTTTCTTT
D: .; size: .; J: TRBJ1-1; V: TRBV5-1; CDR3: CTSALQAGTEAFF; DNA: TGCACCAGCGCCCTACAGGCGGGCACTGAAGCTTTCTTT
D: .; size: many; J: TRBJ1-2; V: TRBV12-3/TRBV12-4; CDR3: CASSFWESGYTF; DNA: TGTGCCAGCAGTTTTTGGGAGTCTGGCTACACCTTC
D: .; size: once; J: TRBJ2-5; V: TRBV11-2; CDR3: CASSSLRGRETQYF; DNA: TGTGCCAGCAGCTCTCTAAGGGGTCGGGAGACCCAGTACTTC
D: .; size: many; J: TRBJ2-3; V: TRBV20-1; CDR3: CSAREGHPDTQYF; DNA: TGCAGTGCTAGGGAGGGCCATCCAGATACGCAGTATTTT
D: .; size: many; J: TRBJ2-2; V: TRBV29-1; CDR3: CSVVGNTGELFF; DNA: TGCAGCGTTGTTGGAAACACCGGGGAGCTGTTTTTT
D: TRBD2; size: many; J: TRBJ2-1; V: TRBV12-3/TRBV12-4; CDR3: CASSPQSGAYNEQFF; DNA: TGTGCCAGCAGTCCCCAAAGCGGGGCCTACAATGAGCAGTTCTTC
D: TRBD2; size: many; J: TRBJ2-1; V: TRBV29-1; CDR3: CSVQAGVGDEQFF; DNA: TGCAGCGTTCAAGCGGGAGTAGGGGATGAGCAGTTCTTC
D: .; size: many; J: TRBJ2-1; V: TRBV10-3; CDR3: CAISEIRTAFDEQFF; DNA: TGTGCCATCAGTGAGATCCGGACAGCCTTTGATGAGCAGTTCTTC
D: TRBD1; size: many; J: TRBJ1-1; V: TRBV5-5; CDR3: CASSLALGQVNTEAFF; DNA: TGTGCCAGCAGCTTGGCCCTAGGACAGGTGAACACTGAAGCTTTCTTT
D: TRBD1; size: many; J: TRBJ2-7; V: TRBV5-8; CDR3: CASSLEADRGSYEQYF; DNA: TGTGCCAGCAGCTTGGAGGCGGACAGGGGATCCTACGAGCAGTACTTC
D: .; size: many; J: TRBJ2-3; V: TRBV12-3/TRBV12-4; CDR3: CASSYGRDTQYF; DNA: TGTGCCAGCAGTTATGGTCGGGATACGCAGTATTTT
D: TRBD1; size: many; J: TRBJ2-5; V: TRBV6-5; CDR3: CASRRTGTGKETQYF; DNA: TGTGCCAGCAGACGAACCGGGACAGGAAAAGAGACCCAGTACTTC
D: TRBD1; size: few; J: TRBJ2-7; V: TRBV5-5; CDR3: CASSWWTGDEQYF; DNA: TGTGCCAGCAGCTGGTGGACAGGGGACGAGCAGTACTTC
D: .; size: many; J: TRBJ1-4; V: TRBV29-1; CDR3: CSARDRGEKLFF; DNA: TGCAGCGCAAGAGATCGGGGTGAAAAACTGTTTTTT
D: TRBD2; size: many; J: TRBJ2-3; V: TRBV5-5; CDR3: CASSLVAGALPDTQYF; DNA: TGTGCCAGCAGCTTAGTAGCGGGAGCTTTGCCAGATACGCAGTATTTT
D: TRBD2; size: many; J: TRBJ2-3; V: TRBV29-1; CDR3: CSVVGLAGADTQYF; DNA: TGCAGCGTTGTGGGGCTAGCGGGAGCAGATACGCAGTATTTT
D: .; size: many; J: TRBJ2-1; V: TRBV24-1; CDR3: CATEDTTAYNEQFF; DNA: TGTGCCACTGAAGACACGACCGCATACAATGAGCAGTTCTTC
D: TRBD2; size: many; J: TRBJ2-7; V: TRBV4-2; CDR3: CASSQEGLAGGYEQYF; DNA: TGTGCCAGCAGCCAAGAGGGACTAGCGGGAGGTTACGAGCAGTACTTC